This T cell receptor beta chain was found in a study of beta chain features in type 1 diabetes. Trimming stripped 6 bases from V and 8 bases from J, with 19 bases between. This CDR3 is built from 13 residues. Germline V gene data show CDR1 as SQVTM and CDR2 as ANQGSEA. cDNA synthesis used the whole RNA isolate, giving expressed TCRB sequences. Some clones are missing from TCRdb's copy, which holds only in-frame ones; the method was immunoSEQ multiplex PCR. The table records under 300,000 clones, 27% of them present only once. Isolation of CD4+ naive, central memory, regulatory and stem cell-like memory cells was achieved by sorting via CD45RO/CCR7/CD25/CD127/CD95/CD27. This clone appeared once.

This sequence was found in a man aged 30 to 39 in good health. Sequencing was done on a sample of central memory CD4+ T cells from blood. The J gene is TRBJ1-1, the V gene TRBV29-1; D call uncertain. CDR3 in amino acids: CSVQTLLRGEAFF. In DNA, the CDR3 is TGCAGCGTCCAGACTCTCCTCCGCGGGGAAGCTTTCTTT.